This passage covers 19 T cell receptor beta chains from one sample sequenced in a study of OX40 agonist ivuxolimab in advanced cancers. Clones were read by immunoSEQ multiplex PCR, and TCRdb kept only the in-frame ones, dropping some. The data contain 50,000 or so clones, roughly 88% of them singletons. Sequenced here: CD4+ or CD8+ T cells sorted from blood, sampled in a trial of the OX40 agonist ivuxolimab. The receptor set was obtained from an adult with an advanced solid tumor such as melanoma, head and neck, liver or kidney cancer.

The rearrangement joins TRBV7-2 to TRBJ1-5; D call uncertain. The length of the CDR3 is 13 residues. V was pared by 3 bases and J by 6 bases, with 9 bases between. Germline CDR1 reads SGHTA; CDR2 reads FQGNSA. The CDR3 here is CASSLSRVQPQHF. The CDR3 coding sequence is TGTGCCAGCAGCTTGTCCCGGGTTCAGCCCCAGCATTTT.

V and J are TRBV4-1 and TRBJ1-4, with D perhaps TRBD1 (5 bases). The CDR3 sequence is 17 residues long. Deletions cut 2 bases from V and 6 bases from J, with 19 bases between. Germline CDR1 MGHRA, CDR2 YSYEKL. CDR3 nucleotide sequence: TGCGCCAGCAGCCAACCCTACGCCGGGGCGACGGATGAAAAACTGTTTTTT. This sequence encodes CASSQPYAGATDEKLFF.

The chain carries TRBV11-3 and TRBJ2-7, with D perhaps matching TRBD1 or TRBD2 (6 bases each). The CDR3 runs 15 residues. V shed 0 bases and J shed 4 bases, with 13 bases lying between them. Germline V gene data show CDR1 as SGHNT and CDR2 as YENEEA. This CDR3 reads CASSLESGARYEQYF. The CDR3 bases are TGTGCCAGCAGCTTAGAGTCGGGGGCCCGATACGAGCAGTACTTC. The full variable domain, rest sourced from reference TRBV11-3 and TRBJ2-7, is EAGVVQSPRYKIIEKKQPVAFWCNPISGHNTLYWYLQNLGQGPELLIRYENEEAVDDSQLPKDRFSAERLKGVDSTLKIQPAELGDSAVYLCASSLESGARYEQYFGPGTRLTVT.

The chain is built from TRBV28 and TRBJ1-2, with 8 bases matching TRBD1. This CDR3 comprises 14 residues. The germline V gene has CDR1 MDHEN and CDR2 SYDVKM. The V segment lost 5 bases and the J segment 4 bases; nucleotides outside the gene matches: 6. The CDR3 protein is CASSGPTGGYGYTF. CDR3 nucleotide sequence: TGTGCCAGCAGTGGCCCCACAGGGGGCTATGGCTACACCTTC.

This chain joins TRBV11-2 and TRBJ1-3; 7 bases match TRBD1. The length of the CDR3 is 15 residues. Germline CDR1 is SGHAT and CDR2 is FQNNGV. Unmatched junction bases numbered 0, after V lost 1 base and J lost 0 bases. The CDR3 reads CASSLGTGSGNTIYF. The CDR3 nucleotides are TGTGCCAGCAGCTTAGGGACAGGCTCTGGAAACACCATATATTTT.

This clone was detected only once. V gene TRBV6-5 combines with J gene TRBJ1-2; 7 nucleotides agree with TRBD1. CDR1 is MNHEY, CDR2 SVGAGI, per germline. The CDR3 runs to 15 residues. With V trimmed by 4 bases and J by 5 bases, 10 bases remained unmatched. The CDR3 DNA sequence: TGTGCCAGCAGTTTAGGGGGCCCGACGGAATATGGCTACACCTTC. Its protein product is CASSLGGPTEYGYTF.

The chain has TRBV4-3 and TRBJ2-5; D call uncertain. The CDR3 totals 16 residues. Trimming pared 4 bases from V and 2 bases from J, leaving 17 bases between. Germline CDR1 LGHNA, CDR2 YSLEER. CDR3 sequence (DNA): TGCGCCAGCAGCCCCCTAACCGGATCCAGACAAGAGACCCAGTACTTC. It encodes CASSPLTGSRQETQYF.

In DNA form, the CDR3 reads TGTGCCAGCAAGACAGGGGACGACAATGAGCAGTTCTTC. Amino acid sequence: CASKTGDDNEQFF. V and J are TRBV6-6 and TRBJ2-1, with 8 bases matching TRBD1. The CDR3 consists of 13 residues. With 7 bases clipped from V and 5 bases from J, the junction kept 4 bases outside the gene matches. Germline loops: CDR1 MNHNY, CDR2 SVGAGI (reference sequence).

In this sample, this clone turned up a few times. The chain combines TRBV30 with TRBJ2-7; TRBD2 matches at 10 bases. CDR1 is GTSNPN and CDR2 is SVGIG in the germline V gene (reference sequence). J lost 13 bases, V lost 0 bases, and 6 bases had no gene match. This CDR3 has 12 residues. The CDR3 region is CAWSVLAGGRYF. The CDR3 nucleotides read TGTGCCTGGAGTGTATTAGCGGGGGGAAGATACTTC. Drawing the rest from reference TRBV30 and TRBJ2-7, the complete variable domain is SQTIHQWPATLVQPVGSPLSLECTVEGTSNPNLYWYRQAAGRGLQLLFYSVGIGQISSEVPQNLSASRPQDRQFILSSKKLLLSDSGFYLCAWSVLAGGRYFGPGTRLTVT.

The chain links TRBV28 to TRBJ2-7; D gene unclear. V lost 9 bases, J lost 4 bases, and 19 bases lay in between. Germline V gene sequence: CDR1 MDHEN, CDR2 SYDVKM. The CDR3 is 14 residues long. In nucleotides, the CDR3 is TGTGCCAGTCTATCTTCCAGAGGATCTTACGAGCAGTACTTC. Protein: CASLSSRGSYEQYF.

V gene TRBV10-3 combines with J gene TRBJ1-5; TRBD1 is a possible D gene (5 bases). V shed 6 bases and J shed 0 bases, with 12 bases lying between them. Germline V CDR1 and CDR2: ENHRY, SYGVKD. There are 15 residues in the CDR3. The CDR3 reads CAIRSRDGSNQPQHF. CDR3 coding DNA: TGTGCCATCAGGAGCCGGGACGGTAGCAATCAGCCCCAGCATTTT.

This chain joins TRBV7-2 and TRBJ2-5, with TRBD2 identical over 7 bases. There are 14 residues in the CDR3. CDR1 and CDR2 from the germline V gene are SGHTA and FQGNSA. Trimming removed 5 bases from V and 3 bases from J; junction bases left unmatched: 6. The chain's CDR3 is CASSPGGGEETQYF. Written as DNA, the CDR3 is TGTGCCAGCAGCCCCGGGGGAGGGGAAGAGACCCAGTACTTC.

CDR3 DNA sequence: TGTGCCAGCAGCTTAACCCGGGCAACAGATACGCAGTATTTT. It yields the protein CASSLTRATDTQYF. This rearrangement joins TRBV11-3 to TRBJ2-3; D call uncertain. Per the germline V gene, CDR1 is SGHNT and CDR2 is YENEEA. This CDR3 is built from 14 residues. The V end lost 2 bases, the J end lost 3 bases, and 9 bases lay between the germline ends.

This clone was detected only once. The CDR3 region is CASSMVKTAASYEQYF. The DNA of the CDR3 is TGTGCCAGTAGTATGGTAAAAACAGCCGCCTCCTACGAGCAGTACTTC. The chain is built from TRBV19 and TRBJ2-7; D gene ambiguous. Germline assignment: CDR1 LNHDA and CDR2 SQIVND (reference sequence). Trimming removed 3 bases from V and 0 bases from J, with 15 bases in between. The CDR3 totals 16 residues.

This clone was observed many times. The chain combines TRBV7-2 with TRBJ2-7; D remains ambiguous. Germline V gene sequence: CDR1 SGHTA, CDR2 FQGNSA. CDR3 length: 13 residues. Trimming removed 1 base from V and 6 bases from J, with 10 bases in between. CDR3 protein: CASSLGTRREQYF. As DNA, the CDR3 is TGTGCCAGCAGCTTAGGCACACGCCGCGAGCAGTACTTC.

Turning to this clone: This sample also contains other DNA sequences that code for the same CDR3. The rearrangement joins TRBV19 to TRBJ1-2; 10 nucleotides match TRBD1. CDR3 length equals 16 residues. Germline CDR1 is LNHDA and CDR2 is SQIVND (reference sequence). V lost 7 bases, J lost 4 bases, and 12 bases stayed unmatched. Here the CDR3 reads CASNPGQGSRGYGYTF. CDR3 in DNA: TGTGCCAGTAATCCGGGACAGGGGTCCAGGGGCTATGGCTACACCTTC.

The chain couples TRBV19 to TRBJ2-2; D may be TRBD1 or TRBD2 (5 bases each). CDR3 size: 14 residues. V shed 3 bases and J shed 7 bases, with 12 bases lying between them. Per the germline V gene, CDR1 is LNHDA and CDR2 is SQIVND (reference sequence). The CDR3 DNA is TGTGCCAGTAGTATCTTTAGGGACCGCGGGGAGCTGTTTTTT. Translation gives CASSIFRDRGELFF.

This clone appeared a few times. The chain links TRBV28 to TRBJ1-2; D not certain. Germline CDR1 reads MDHEN; CDR2 reads SYDVKM. Trimming stripped 4 bases from V and 2 bases from J, with 11 bases between. This CDR3 has 14 amino acids. CDR3 in amino acids: CASSSPPGNYGYTF. The CDR3 coding sequence is TGTGCCAGCAGTTCCCCGCCTGGGAACTATGGCTACACCTTC.

The J gene is TRBJ1-4, the V gene TRBV7-9; D remains unclear. V lost 5 bases and J lost 5, with 3 bases in between. The CDR3 is made up of 11 amino acids. Germline CDR1 is SEHNR and CDR2 is FQNEAQ (reference sequence). CDR3 in DNA: TGTGCCAGCAGCCGGAATGAAAAACTGTTTTTT. Translating it yields CASSRNEKLFF.